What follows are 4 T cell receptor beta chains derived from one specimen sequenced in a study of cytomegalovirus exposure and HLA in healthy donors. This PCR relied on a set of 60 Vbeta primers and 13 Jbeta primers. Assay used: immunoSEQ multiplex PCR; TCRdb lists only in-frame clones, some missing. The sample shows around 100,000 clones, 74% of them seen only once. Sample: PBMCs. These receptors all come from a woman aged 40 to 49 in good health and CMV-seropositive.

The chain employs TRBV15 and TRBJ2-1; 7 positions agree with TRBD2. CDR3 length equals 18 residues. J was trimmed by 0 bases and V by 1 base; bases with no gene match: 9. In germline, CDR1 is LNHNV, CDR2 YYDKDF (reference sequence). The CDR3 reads CATSRGGEGPLSYNEQFF. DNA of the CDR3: TGTGCCACCAGCAGAGGGGGGGAGGGTCCCCTCTCCTACAATGAGCAGTTCTTC.

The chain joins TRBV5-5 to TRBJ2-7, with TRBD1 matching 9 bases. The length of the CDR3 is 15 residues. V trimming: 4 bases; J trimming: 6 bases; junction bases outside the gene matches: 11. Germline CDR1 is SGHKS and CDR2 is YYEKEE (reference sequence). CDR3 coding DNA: TGTGCCAGCAGCAGCGCACAGGGGGCTTGGGTCGAGCAGTACTTC. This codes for CASSSAQGAWVEQYF.

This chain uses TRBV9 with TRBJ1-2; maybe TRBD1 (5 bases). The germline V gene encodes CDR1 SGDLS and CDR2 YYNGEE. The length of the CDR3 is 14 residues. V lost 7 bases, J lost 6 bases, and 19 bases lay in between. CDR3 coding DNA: TGTGCCAGCGGCTTTGGGATAGGGGCGGATGGCTACACCTTC. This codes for CASGFGIGADGYTF.

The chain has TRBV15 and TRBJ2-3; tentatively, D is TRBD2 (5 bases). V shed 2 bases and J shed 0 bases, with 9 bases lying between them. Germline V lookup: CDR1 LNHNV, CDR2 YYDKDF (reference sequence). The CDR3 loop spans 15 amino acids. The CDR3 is CATSRHSGSTDTQYF. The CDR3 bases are TGTGCCACCAGCAGACACAGCGGAAGCACAGATACGCAGTATTTT.